This T cell receptor beta chain was profiled in a study of cytomegalovirus exposure and HLA in healthy donors. The V end lost 1 base, the J end lost 4 bases, and 8 bases lay between the germline ends. Germline loops: CDR1 GTSNPN, CDR2 SVGIG (reference sequence). The CDR3 has 12 residues. Study-level findings and limits: The authors later linked a missense DCLRE1C variant to TCR beta V- and J-gene trimming.

Each donor was nominally healthy when sampled (though unrecorded immune exposures were likely). The primer mix had 60 Vbeta and 13 Jbeta primers. Generated by immunoSEQ multiplex PCR, the TCRdb table keeps only in-frame clones and is missing some. This sample has 110,000 or so clones, with around 66% found just once. Of note for this clone: Antigen unknown.

The chain couples TRBV30 to TRBJ2-7, with D perhaps TRBD2 (5 bases). The TCR originated in a man aged 18 to 30 in good health and CMV-seropositive. What was sequenced was PBMCs. The CDR3 region is CAWSAGSYEQYF. The DNA of the CDR3 is TGTGCCTGGAGTGCGGGGAGTTACGAGCAGTACTTC.